The clone carrying this T cell receptor beta chain occurred a few times. The antigen is unknown. cDNA synthesis used the whole RNA isolate, giving expressed TCRB sequences. Assay used: immunoSEQ multiplex PCR; TCRdb lists only in-frame clones, some missing. The profile shows about 290,000 clones, roughly 8% of them singletons. Sorted populations were all over 95% pure. This sample is part of a study of beta chain features in type 1 diabetes. Across the whole study: All samples yielded some 100,000,000 examined sorted cells.

Study-wide points: A pattern of fewer insertions and more deletions at VDJ junctions was seen in type 1 diabetes patients.

Germline assignment: CDR1 MGHRA and CDR2 YSYEKL. J gave up 4 bases and V 4 bases, and 12 bases lay outside the gene matches. This CDR3 has 18 residues. Input material: central memory CD4+ T cells from blood. The rearrangement uses TRBV4-1 and TRBJ2-7; 14 bases are a match to TRBD2. This TCR was sampled from a woman aged 18-30 years in good health. The CDR3 sequence: CASSLRDSGTSGSYEQYF. CDR3 DNA sequence: TGCGCCAGCAGCCTCCGGGACTCAGGGACTAGCGGGAGTTACGAGCAGTACTTC.